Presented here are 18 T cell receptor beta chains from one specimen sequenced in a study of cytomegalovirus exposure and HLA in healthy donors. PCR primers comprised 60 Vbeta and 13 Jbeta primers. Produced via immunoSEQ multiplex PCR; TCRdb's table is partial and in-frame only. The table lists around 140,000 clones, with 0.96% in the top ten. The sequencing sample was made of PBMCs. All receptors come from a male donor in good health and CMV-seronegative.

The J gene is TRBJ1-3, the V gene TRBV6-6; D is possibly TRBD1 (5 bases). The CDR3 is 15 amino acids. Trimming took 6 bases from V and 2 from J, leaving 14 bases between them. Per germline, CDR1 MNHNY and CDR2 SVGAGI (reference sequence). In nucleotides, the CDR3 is TGTGCCAGCAGCCAGACAGTTGGGGCTGGAAACACCATATATTTT. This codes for CASSQTVGAGNTIYF.

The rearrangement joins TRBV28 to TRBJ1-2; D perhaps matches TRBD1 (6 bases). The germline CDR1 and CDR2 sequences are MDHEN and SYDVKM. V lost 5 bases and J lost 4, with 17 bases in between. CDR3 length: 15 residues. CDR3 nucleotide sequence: TGTGCCAGCAGTCCAGGGGTTAGGGTTTTCTATGGCTACACCTTC. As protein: CASSPGVRVFYGYTF.

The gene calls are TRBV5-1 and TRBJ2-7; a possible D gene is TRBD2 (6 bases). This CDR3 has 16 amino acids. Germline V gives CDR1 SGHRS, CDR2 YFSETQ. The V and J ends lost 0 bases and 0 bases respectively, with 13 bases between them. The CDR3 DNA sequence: TGCGCCAGCAGCTTGGATGGGGCGGGAAGCTCCTACGAGCAGTACTTC. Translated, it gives CASSLDGAGSSYEQYF.

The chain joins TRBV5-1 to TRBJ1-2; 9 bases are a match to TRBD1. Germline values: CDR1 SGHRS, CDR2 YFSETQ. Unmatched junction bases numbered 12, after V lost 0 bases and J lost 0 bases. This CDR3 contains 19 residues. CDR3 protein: CASSLAHYKGQGTNYGYTF. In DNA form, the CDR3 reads TGCGCCAGCAGCTTGGCCCATTATAAGGGACAGGGAACTAACTATGGCTACACCTTC.

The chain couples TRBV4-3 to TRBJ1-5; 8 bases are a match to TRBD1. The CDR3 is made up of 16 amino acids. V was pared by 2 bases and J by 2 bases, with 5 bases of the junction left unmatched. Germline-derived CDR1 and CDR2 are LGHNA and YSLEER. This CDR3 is CASSQRLTGGNQPQHF. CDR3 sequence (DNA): TGCGCCAGCAGCCAAAGGCTGACAGGGGGCAATCAGCCCCAGCATTTT.

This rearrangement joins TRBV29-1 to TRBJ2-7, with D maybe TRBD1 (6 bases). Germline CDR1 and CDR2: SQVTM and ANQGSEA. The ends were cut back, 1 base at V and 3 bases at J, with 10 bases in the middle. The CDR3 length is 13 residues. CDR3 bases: TGCAGCGTTGAAGGTGAAGGGGGCTACGAGCAGTACTTC. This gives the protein CSVEGEGGYEQYF.

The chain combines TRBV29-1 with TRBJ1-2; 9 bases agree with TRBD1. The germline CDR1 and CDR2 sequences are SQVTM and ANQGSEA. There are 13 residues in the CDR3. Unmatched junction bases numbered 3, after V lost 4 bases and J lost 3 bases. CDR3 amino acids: CSVGDRAYYGYTF. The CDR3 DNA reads TGCAGCGTTGGGGACAGGGCCTACTATGGCTACACCTTC.

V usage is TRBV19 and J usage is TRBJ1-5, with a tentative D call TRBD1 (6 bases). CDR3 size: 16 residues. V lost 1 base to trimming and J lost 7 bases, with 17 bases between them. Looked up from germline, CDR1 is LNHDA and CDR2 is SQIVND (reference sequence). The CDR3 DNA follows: TGTGCCAGTAGTATAGGAGGGGGGGGGCCGGGGCAGCCCCAGCATTTT. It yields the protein CASSIGGGGPGQPQHF.

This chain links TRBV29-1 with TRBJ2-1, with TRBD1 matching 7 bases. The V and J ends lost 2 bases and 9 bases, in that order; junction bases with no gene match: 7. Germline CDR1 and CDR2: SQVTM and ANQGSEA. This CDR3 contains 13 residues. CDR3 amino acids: CSVETGEILEQFF. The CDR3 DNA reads TGCAGCGTTGAAACAGGGGAAATACTTGAGCAGTTCTTC.

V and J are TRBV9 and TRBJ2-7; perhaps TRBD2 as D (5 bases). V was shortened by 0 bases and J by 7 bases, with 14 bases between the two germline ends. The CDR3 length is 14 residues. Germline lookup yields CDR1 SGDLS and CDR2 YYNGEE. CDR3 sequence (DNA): TGTGCCAGCAGCGTAGGGACGGGATTGAGAGAGCAGTACTTC. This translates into CASSVGTGLREQYF.

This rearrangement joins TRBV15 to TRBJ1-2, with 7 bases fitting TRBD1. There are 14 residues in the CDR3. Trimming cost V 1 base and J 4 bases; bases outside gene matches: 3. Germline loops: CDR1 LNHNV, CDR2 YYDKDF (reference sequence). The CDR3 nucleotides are TGTGCCACCAGCAGAGGTCGGGACAGCTATGGCTACACCTTC. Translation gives CATSRGRDSYGYTF.

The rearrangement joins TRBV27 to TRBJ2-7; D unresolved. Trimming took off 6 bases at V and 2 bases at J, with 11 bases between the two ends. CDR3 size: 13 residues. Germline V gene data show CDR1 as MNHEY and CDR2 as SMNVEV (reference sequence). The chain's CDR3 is CASSLSEPYEQYF. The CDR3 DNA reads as TGTGCCAGCAGCCTCAGTGAACCCTACGAGCAGTACTTC.

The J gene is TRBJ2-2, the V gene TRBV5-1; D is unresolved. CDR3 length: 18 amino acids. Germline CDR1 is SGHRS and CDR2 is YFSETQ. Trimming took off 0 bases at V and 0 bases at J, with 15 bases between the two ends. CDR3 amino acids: CASSLGSRVAANTGELFF. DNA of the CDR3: TGCGCCAGCAGCTTGGGTTCCCGTGTCGCAGCGAACACCGGGGAGCTGTTTTTT.

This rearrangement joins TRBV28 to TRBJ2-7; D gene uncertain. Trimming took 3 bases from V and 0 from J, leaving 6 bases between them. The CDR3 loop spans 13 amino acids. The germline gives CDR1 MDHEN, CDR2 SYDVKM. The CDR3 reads CASSFGLSYEQYF. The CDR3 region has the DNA TGTGCCAGCAGTTTTGGCCTCTCCTACGAGCAGTACTTC. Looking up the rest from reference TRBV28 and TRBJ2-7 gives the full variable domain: DVKVTQSSRYLVKRTGEKVFLECVQDMDHENMFWYRQDPGLGLRLIYFSYDVKMKEKGDIPEGYSVSREKKERFSLILESASTNQTSMYLCASSFGLSYEQYFGPGTRLTVT.

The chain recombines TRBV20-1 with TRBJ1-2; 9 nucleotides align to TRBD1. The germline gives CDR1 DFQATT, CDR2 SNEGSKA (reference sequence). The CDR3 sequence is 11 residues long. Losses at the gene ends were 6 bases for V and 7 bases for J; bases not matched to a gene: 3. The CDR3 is CSARDRAGYTF. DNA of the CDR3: TGCAGTGCCCGGGACAGGGCTGGCTACACCTTC.

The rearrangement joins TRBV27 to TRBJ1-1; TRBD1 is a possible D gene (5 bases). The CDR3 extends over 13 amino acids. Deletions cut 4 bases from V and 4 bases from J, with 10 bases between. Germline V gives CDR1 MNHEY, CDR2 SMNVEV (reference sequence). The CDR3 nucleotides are TGTGCCAGCAGTTATCAGGGCGGCACTGAAGCTTTCTTT. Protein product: CASSYQGGTEAFF.

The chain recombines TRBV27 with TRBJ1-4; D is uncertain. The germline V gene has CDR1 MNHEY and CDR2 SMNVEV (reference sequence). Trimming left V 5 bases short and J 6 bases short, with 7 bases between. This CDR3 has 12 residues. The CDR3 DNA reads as TGTGCCAGCAGTGGGCCTGATGAAAAACTGTTTTTT. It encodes CASSGPDEKLFF.

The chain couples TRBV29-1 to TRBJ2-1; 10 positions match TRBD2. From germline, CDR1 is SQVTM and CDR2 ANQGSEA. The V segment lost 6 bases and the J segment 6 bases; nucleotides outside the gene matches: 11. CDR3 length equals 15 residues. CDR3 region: CSVLVASGGVNEQFF. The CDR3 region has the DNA TGCAGCGTCCTTGTGGCTAGCGGGGGAGTCAATGAGCAGTTCTTC.